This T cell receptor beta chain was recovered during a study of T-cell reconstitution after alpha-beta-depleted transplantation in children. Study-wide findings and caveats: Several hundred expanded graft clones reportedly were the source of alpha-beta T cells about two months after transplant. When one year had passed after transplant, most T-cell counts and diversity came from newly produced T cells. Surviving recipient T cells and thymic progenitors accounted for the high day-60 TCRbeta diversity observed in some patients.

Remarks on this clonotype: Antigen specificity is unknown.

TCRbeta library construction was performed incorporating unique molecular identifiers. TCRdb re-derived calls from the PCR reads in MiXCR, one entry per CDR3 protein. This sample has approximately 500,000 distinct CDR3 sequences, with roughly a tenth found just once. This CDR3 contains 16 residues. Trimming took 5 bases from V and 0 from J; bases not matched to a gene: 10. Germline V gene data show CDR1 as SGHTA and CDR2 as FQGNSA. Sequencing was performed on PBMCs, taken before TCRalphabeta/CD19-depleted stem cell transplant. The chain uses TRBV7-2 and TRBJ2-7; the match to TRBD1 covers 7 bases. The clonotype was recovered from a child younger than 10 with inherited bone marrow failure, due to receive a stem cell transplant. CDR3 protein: CASSQKGTALSYEQYF. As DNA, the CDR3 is TGTGCCAGCAGCCAAAAAGGGACAGCCCTCTCCTACGAGCAGTACTTC.